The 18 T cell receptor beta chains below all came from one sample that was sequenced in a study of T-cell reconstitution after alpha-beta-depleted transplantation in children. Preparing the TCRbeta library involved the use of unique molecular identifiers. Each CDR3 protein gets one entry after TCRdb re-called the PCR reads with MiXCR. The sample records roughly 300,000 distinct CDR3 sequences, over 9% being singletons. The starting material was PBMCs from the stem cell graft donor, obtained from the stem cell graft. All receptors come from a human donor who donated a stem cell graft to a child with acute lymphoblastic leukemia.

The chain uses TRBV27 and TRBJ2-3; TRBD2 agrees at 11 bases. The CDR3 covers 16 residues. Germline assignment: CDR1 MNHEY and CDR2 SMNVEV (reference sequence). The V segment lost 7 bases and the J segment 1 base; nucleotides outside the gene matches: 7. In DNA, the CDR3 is TGTGCCAGCACTCATCTAGCGGGAGGTGGCACAGATACGCAGTATTTT. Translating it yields CASTHLAGGGTDTQYF.

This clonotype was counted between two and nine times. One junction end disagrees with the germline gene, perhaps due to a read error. The CDR3, as DNA: TGCAGTGCTAGCAACAGGGGACAGGGCAATCAGCAGTTCTTC. Protein product: CSASNRGQGNQQFF. The V and J genes are TRBV20-1 and TRBJ2-1, with 9 bases fitting TRBD1. In germline, CDR1 is DFQATT, CDR2 SNEGSKA (reference sequence). This CDR3 has 14 residues.

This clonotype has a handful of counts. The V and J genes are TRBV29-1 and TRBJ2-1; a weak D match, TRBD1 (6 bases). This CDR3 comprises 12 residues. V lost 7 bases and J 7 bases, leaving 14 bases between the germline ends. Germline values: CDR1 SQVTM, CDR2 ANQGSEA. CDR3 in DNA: TGCAGCGCCTCAATAGGGGGTAATGAGCAGTTCTTC. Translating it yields CSASIGGNEQFF.

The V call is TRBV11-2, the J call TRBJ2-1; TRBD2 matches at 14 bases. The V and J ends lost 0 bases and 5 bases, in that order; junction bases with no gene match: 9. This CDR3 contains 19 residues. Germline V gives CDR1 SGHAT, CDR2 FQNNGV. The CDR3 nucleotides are TGTGCCAGCAGCTTAGACTGGACTAGCGGGAGGCGAACAGACAATGAGCAGTTCTTC. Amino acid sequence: CASSLDWTSGRRTDNEQFF. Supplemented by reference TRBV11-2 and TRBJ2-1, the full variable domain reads EAGVAQSPRYKIIEKRQSVAFWCNPISGHATLYWYQQILGQGPKLLIQFQNNGVVDDSQLPKDRFSAERLKGVDSTLKIQPAKLEDSAVYLCASSLDWTSGRRTDNEQFFGPGTRLTVL.

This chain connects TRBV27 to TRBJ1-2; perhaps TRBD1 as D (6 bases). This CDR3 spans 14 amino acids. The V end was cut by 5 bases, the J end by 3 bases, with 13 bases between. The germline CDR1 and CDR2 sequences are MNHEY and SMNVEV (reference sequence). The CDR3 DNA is TGTGCCAGCAGTCACGGGGGGGGCGACTATGGCTACACCTTC. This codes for CASSHGGGDYGYTF.

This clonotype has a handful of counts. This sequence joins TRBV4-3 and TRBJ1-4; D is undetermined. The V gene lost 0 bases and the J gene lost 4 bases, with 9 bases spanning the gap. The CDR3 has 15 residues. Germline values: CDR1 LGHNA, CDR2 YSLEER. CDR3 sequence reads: CASSQDGRYNEKLFF. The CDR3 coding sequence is TGCGCCAGCAGCCAAGATGGACGGTATAATGAAAAACTGTTTTTT.

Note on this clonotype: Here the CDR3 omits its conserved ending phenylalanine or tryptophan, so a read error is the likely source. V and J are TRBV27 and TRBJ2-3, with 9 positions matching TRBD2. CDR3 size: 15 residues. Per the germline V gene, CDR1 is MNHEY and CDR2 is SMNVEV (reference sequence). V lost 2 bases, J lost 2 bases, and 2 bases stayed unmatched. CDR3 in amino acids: CASSLAGGYTDTQYL. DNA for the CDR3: TGTGCCAGCAGTTTAGCGGGAGGGTACACAGATACGCAGTATTTG.

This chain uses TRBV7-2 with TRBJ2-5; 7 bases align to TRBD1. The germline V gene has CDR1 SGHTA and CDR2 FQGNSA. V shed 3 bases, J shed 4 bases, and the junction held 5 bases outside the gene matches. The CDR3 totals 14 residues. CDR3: CASSLGQYPETQYF. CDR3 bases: TGTGCCAGCAGCTTGGGACAGTACCCAGAGACCCAGTACTTC.

CDR3 amino acids: CSARGRGLAGVSSYNEQFF. For the CDR3, the DNA is TGCAGTGCTAGAGGGCGGGGACTAGCGGGAGTGTCCTCCTACAATGAGCAGTTCTTC. This chain links TRBV20-1 with TRBJ2-1, with TRBD2 identical over 14 bases. From germline, CDR1 is DFQATT and CDR2 SNEGSKA (reference sequence). The length of the CDR3 is 19 residues. Trimming took 1 base from V and 0 from J; bases not matched to a gene: 8.

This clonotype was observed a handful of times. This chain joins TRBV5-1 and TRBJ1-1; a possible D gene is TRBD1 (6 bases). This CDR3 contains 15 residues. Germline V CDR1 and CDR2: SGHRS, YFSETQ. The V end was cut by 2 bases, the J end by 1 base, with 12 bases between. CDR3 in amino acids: CASSFDRSGNTEAFF. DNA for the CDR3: TGCGCCAGCAGCTTTGACAGGTCGGGGAACACTGAAGCTTTCTTT.

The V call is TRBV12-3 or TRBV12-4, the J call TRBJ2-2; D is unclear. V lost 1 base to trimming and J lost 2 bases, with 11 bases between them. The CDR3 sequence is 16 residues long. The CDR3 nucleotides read TGTGCCAGCAGTTTAGGCCCAACCCTTAACACCGGGGAGCTGTTTTTT. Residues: CASSLGPTLNTGELFF.

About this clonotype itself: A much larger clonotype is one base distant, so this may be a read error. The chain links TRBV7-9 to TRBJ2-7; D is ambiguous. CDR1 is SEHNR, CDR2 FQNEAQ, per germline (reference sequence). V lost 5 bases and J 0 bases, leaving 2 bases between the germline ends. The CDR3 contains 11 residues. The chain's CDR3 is CASSISYEQYF. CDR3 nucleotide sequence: TGTGCCAGCAGCATCTCCTACGAGCAGTACTTC.

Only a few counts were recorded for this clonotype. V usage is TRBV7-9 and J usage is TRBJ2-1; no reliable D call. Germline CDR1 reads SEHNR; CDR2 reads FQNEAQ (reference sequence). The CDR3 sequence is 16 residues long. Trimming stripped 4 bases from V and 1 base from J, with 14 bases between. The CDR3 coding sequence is TGTGCCAGCAGCTCGAAAAAAGAGAATTCCTACAATGAGCAGTTCTTC. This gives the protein CASSSKKENSYNEQFF.

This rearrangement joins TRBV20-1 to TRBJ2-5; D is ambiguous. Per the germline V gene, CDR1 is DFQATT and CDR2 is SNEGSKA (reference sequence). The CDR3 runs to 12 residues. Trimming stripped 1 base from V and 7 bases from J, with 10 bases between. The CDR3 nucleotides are TGCAGTGCTAGAGGTTCAGAAGGGACCCAGTACTTC. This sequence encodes CSARGSEGTQYF.

The DNA for the CDR3 is TGTGCCAGCAGCCCGGGGGGTGTTGATACGCAGTATTTT. Amino acid sequence: CASSPGGVDTQYF. The chain is built from TRBV7-2 and TRBJ2-3, with 7 positions matching TRBD2. The CDR3 has 13 residues. Germline V lookup: CDR1 SGHTA, CDR2 FQGNSA. J gave up 6 bases and V 5 bases, and 5 bases lay outside the gene matches.

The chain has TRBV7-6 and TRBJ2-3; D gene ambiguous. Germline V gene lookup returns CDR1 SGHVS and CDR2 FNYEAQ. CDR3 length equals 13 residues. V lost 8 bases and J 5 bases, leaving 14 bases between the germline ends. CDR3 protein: CASALAVVDTQYF. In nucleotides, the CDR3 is TGTGCCAGCGCCCTTGCAGTAGTAGATACGCAGTATTTT.

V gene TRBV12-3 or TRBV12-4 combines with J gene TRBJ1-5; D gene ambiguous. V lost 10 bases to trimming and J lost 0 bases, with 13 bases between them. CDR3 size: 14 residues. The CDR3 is CANSPVYSNQPQHF. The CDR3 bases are TGTGCCAACAGCCCGGTCTATAGCAATCAGCCCCAGCATTTT.

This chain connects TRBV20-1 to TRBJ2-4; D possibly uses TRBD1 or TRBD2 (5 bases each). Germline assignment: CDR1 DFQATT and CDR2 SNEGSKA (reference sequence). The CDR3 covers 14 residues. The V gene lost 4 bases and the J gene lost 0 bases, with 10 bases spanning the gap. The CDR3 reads CSATRDGAKNIQYF. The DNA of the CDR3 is TGCAGTGCTACCCGGGACGGAGCCAAAAACATTCAGTACTTC.